This TCR beta chain is from a study of T cell responses to AZD1222 COVID-19 vaccine (dated by TCRdb to 2020 to 2022). About the study as a whole: TCR sequencing covered about 230 trial participants: 200 to 210 given two doses of AZD1222 and some 25 given two doses of MenACWY control vaccine. Enrollment into the trials was organized by age into subgroups of 18-55, 56-69 and 70-plus years, and those subgroups contained roughly 140, 27 and 60 TCR-sequenced participants, respectively. General findings and caveats noted by the study authors: Reportedly, almost half of the unique spike-specific TCRs recognized epitopes lying outside the regions that are mutated in the B.1.351 and B.1.1.7 variants. A significant rise in spike-specific TCR breadth and depth was observed after two AZD1222 doses relative to day 0 and relative to MenACWY recipients. The vaccine-associated CD4 TCRs covered the entire spike protein, and the dominant responses fell in regions 160-218 and 743-854. Most participants were white British and females outnumbered males, and the authors suggested that clonal diversity may have been underestimated. Because no day 14 peak-response samples were available, repertoires were characterized only after the peak T cell response. Only five to seven AZD1222 recipients were SARS-CoV-2 seropositive at baseline, limiting conclusions about previously exposed vaccinees. In the small 56-69-year group, the increase in depth fell short of significance, most likely because of low power.

What this sample's time point label stands for: about 28 days (+/-7) after the second vaccine dose. AZD1222 recipients with second doses at about 4 weeks or about 12 weeks were pooled, because spike-specific TCR depth and breadth did not differ between schedules. Samples from vaccinated people were obtained from the UK trials COV001 and COV002, which included a single-blind randomized controlled phase 2/3 trial of AZD1222 (ChAdOx1 nCoV-19) in healthy adults. Trial participant PBMC samples were collected at day 0 and day 28 after the second dose for TCRbeta chain sequencing. Notes on this clone: Its antigen target is currently unknown. No base quality values were provided; no much bigger clone lies one nucleotide off.

The CDR3 regions of human TCRbeta chains were subjected to immunosequencing. In the paper's pipeline: Repertoire TCRs were matched against a reference library of SARS-CoV-2-specific TCRs generated with the MIRA antigen-specificity platform. Breadth meant the fraction of unique TCRs that were SARS-CoV-2-associated, whereas depth meant the fraction of total T cells that were SARS-CoV-2-associated. Using the MIRA data, each spike-specific TCR was mapped to the spike region that the TCR reacts to and placed in a CD4 or CD8 class. Log10-transformed breadth and depth values were compared by one-way ANOVA with Sidak's multiple comparisons tests. In TCRdb, the immuneACCESS table is reduced to in-frame sequences with V and J assigned. These tables do not hold every clone; where another copy was compared, an unresolved V gene accounts for under half, and the others remain unexplained. V and J calls plus clone size are reproduced from that table; the DNA served to infer D and trimming. Recorded for this sample are tens of thousands of clones; approximately 88% of them occurred a single time. Roughly 5.1% of the sample is held by the ten biggest clonotypes.

The sequencing used peripheral blood, collected 28 days after the second AZD1222 dose. The sequence derives from an adult who received the AZD1222 COVID-19 vaccine.

The DNA sequence is TGTGCCAGCAGTAACGAGCCGGTACACGAGTTCTTC. Its translation reads: CASSNEPVHEFF. This receptor chain uses TRBV6-5 and TRBJ2-1; no D gene is confidently identified. The CDR3 starts with the cysteine, ends with the phenylalanine, and has 12 residues. Here the CDR3 DNA is all that survives: 36 bases in frame from base 1. Trimming removed 5 bases from V and 14 bases from J, leaving 16 bases between the germline ends. The germline V gene gives CDR1 as MNHEY and CDR2 as SVGAGI.